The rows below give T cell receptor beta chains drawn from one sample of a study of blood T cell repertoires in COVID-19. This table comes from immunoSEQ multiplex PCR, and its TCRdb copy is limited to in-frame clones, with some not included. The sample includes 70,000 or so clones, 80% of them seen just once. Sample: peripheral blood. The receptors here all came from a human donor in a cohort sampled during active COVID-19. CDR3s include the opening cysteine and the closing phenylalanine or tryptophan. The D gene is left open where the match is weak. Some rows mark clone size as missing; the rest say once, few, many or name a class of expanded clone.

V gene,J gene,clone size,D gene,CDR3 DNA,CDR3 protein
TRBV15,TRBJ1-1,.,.,TGTGCCACCAGCAGAGGAGGAGGAGCCCACACTGAAGCTTTCTTT,CATSRGGGAHTEAFF
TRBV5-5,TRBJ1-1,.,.,TGTGCCAGCAGCCCCCAGGCTGGAAACACTGAAGCTTTCTTT,CASSPQAGNTEAFF
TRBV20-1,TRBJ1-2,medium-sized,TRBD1,TGCAGTGCTCCAGGGGGCTTAGGCTACACCTTC,CSAPGGLGYTF
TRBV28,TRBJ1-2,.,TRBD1,TGTGCCAGCAGATGGACAGGGGCCCTCTCTAACTATGGCTACACCTTC,CASRWTGALSNYGYTF
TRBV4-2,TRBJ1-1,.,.,TGTGCCAGCAGCCAAGATGGGCAGGGGAACACTGAAGCTTTCTTT,CASSQDGQGNTEAFF
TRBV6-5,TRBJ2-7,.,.,TGTGCCAGTTCCGGGACACCAATCTACGAGCAGTACTTC,CASSGTPIYEQYF
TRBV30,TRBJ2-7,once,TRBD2,TGTGCCTGGGGACTAGCGGGAGAAAACGAGCAGTACTTC,CAWGLAGENEQYF
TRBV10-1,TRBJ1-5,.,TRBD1,TGCGCCAGCAGTGGGACAGGGATCCGGAATCAGCCCCAGCATTTT,CASSGTGIRNQPQHF
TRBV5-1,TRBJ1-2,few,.,TGCGCCAGCAGCCACGGACAAGGCGATCTTAACTATGGCTACACCTTC,CASSHGQGDLNYGYTF
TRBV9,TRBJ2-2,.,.,TGTGCCAGCAGCGTAGGTCGGGACACCGGGGAGCTGTTTTTT,CASSVGRDTGELFF
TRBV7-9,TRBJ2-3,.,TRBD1,TGTGCCTGGTCCGGGACAGGGGGCGCAGATACGCAGTATTTT,CAWSGTGGADTQYF
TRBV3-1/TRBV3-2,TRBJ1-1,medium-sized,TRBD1,TGTGCCAGCAGCCAACCGGACAGGGGTGGGACTGAAGCTTTCTTT,CASSQPDRGGTEAFF
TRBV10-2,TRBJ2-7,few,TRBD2,TGCGCCAGCAGTGAGCCATGGACTAGCCGGCACGAGCAGTACTTC,CASSEPWTSRHEQYF
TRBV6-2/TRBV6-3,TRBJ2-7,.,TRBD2,TGTGCCAGCAGTCCCCGGGGACTAGCGGGAATTATAAGGGCCTACGAGCAGTACTTC,CASSPRGLAGIIRAYEQYF
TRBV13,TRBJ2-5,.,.,TGTGCCAGCAGCCTCAGAAAAGAGACCCAGTACTTC,CASSLRKETQYF
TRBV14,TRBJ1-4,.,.,TGTGCCAGCAGCCAAATAAATGCCGGAAAACTGTTTTTT,CASSQINAGKLFF
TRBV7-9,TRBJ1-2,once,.,TGTGCCAGCAGCCTACCAGGGGTGCGCGGCTACACCTTC,CASSLPGVRGYTF
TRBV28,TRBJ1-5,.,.,TGTGCCAGCAGTTCTATAGCCCAGCCCCAGCATTTT,CASSSIAQPQHF
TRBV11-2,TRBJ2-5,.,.,TGTGCCAGCAGCTTAGGCCTTAGGCGGGAAGAGACCCAGTACTTC,CASSLGLRREETQYF
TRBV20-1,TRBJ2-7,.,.,TGCAGTGCTACCCGGGAGTACGAGCAGTACTTC,CSATREYEQYF
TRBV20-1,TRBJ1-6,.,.,TGCAGTGCTAGTACGTCCGGGTCACCCCTCCACTTT,CSASTSGSPLHF
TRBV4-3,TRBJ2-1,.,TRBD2,TGCGCCAGCAGCCAAGATTCTAGCGGGAGAAGTGAGCAGTTCTTC,CASSQDSSGRSEQFF
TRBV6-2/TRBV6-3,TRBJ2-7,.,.,TGTGCCAGCAGCCGATCTAGGACAGTTTCCTACGAGCAGTACTTC,CASSRSRTVSYEQYF
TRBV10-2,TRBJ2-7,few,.,TGCGCCAGCAGTGCGGGAGTAAGGGAGCAGTACTTC,CASSAGVREQYF
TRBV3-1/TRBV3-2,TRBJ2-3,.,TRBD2,TGTGCCAGCAGCCAAGATCTTAGGACTAGCGGGAGTGATACGCAGTATTTT,CASSQDLRTSGSDTQYF
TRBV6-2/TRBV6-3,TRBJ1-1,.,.,TGTGCCAGCAGTTACACAGGGCTGAACACTGAAGCTTTCTTT,CASSYTGLNTEAFF
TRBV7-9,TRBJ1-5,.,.,TGTGCCAGCAGCTCGTACAGGGATAGCAATCAGCCCCAGCATTTT,CASSSYRDSNQPQHF
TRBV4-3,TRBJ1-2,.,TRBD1,TGCGCCAGCAGCCCTACGGGACAGGGCGGCTACACCTTC,CASSPTGQGGYTF
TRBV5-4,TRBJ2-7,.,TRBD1,TGTGCCAGCAGCTTGGATCAGGGGGTGGACGAGCAGTACTTC,CASSLDQGVDEQYF
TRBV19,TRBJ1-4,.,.,TGTGCCAGTAGTATAGGAGTCACTAATGAAAAACTGTTTTTT,CASSIGVTNEKLFF
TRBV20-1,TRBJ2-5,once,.,TGCAGTGCCAGTTCCCGGGGAGAGACCCAGTACTTC,CSASSRGETQYF
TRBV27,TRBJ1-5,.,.,TGTGCCAGCAGTTTTAGAAGCAATCAGCCCCAGCATTTT,CASSFRSNQPQHF
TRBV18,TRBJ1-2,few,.,TGTGCCAGCTCAGGACAGACAATTAACTATGGCTACACCTTC,CASSGQTINYGYTF
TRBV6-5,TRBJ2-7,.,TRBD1,TGTGCCAGCAGTTATTCGACAGGGGACCCCTACGAGCAGTACTTC,CASSYSTGDPYEQYF
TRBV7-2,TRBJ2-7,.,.,TGTGCCAGCAGCTTAGAGGCAGGGAACAACTACGAGCAGTACTTC,CASSLEAGNNYEQYF
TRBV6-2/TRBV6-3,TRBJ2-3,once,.,TGTGCCAGCAGCTCCAGCGGCACCAGCACAGATACGCAGTATTTT,CASSSSGTSTDTQYF
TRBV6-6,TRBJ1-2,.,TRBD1,TGTGCCAGCAGCTCGCCGGGACAGGGGACTACTGGAGGCTACACCTTC,CASSSPGQGTTGGYTF
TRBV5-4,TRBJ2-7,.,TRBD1,TGTGCCAGCAGCCCGTCATCACCGGGACAGAAGTACTTC,CASSPSSPGQKYF
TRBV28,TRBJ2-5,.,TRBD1,TGTGCCAGCAGTTCCACCATTCGGACAGGGTGGGAGACCCAGTACTTC,CASSSTIRTGWETQYF
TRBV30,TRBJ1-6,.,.,TGTGCCGGAGACGGCGGGGCACCAACCTCACCCCTCCACTTT,CAGDGGAPTSPLHF
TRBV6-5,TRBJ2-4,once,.,TGTGCCAGCAGTCGAACTGGCGGGGTCAAAAACATTCAGTACTTC,CASSRTGGVKNIQYF
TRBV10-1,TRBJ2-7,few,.,TGCGCCAGCCGGGGGACGGAAGTCTCCTACGAGCAGTACTTC,CASRGTEVSYEQYF
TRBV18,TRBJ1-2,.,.,TGTGCCAGCTCACCGAGCCAGGGTGGACGTGGCTACACCTTC,CASSPSQGGRGYTF
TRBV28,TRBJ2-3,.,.,TGTGCCAGCAGCCTCCTTACTAGCACAGATACGCAGTATTTT,CASSLLTSTDTQYF
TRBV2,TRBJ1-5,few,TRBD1,TGTGCCAGCAGTGCCGGACAGGGGTCTCAGCCCCAGCATTTT,CASSAGQGSQPQHF
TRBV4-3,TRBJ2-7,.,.,TGCGCCAGCAGCCAAGATACCCGGGGATCATACGAGCAGTACTTC,CASSQDTRGSYEQYF
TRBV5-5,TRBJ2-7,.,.,TGTGCCAGCAGCTTTCGGGCAGGGATTAACGAGCAGTACTTC,CASSFRAGINEQYF
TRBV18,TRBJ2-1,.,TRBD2,TGTGCCAGCTCACCACCAGCGGGGGGGTACAATGAGCAGTTCTTC,CASSPPAGGYNEQFF
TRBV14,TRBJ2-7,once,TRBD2,TGTGCCAGCAGCCACCAACTAGCGGGAGGGCGTGACGAGCAGTACTTC,CASSHQLAGGRDEQYF
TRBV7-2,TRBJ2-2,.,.,TGTGCCAGCAGCTTAGCCATAAGCGGAGCGAACACCGGGGAGCTGTTTTTT,CASSLAISGANTGELFF
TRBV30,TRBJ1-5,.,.,TGTGCCTGGAGTATTCAGGGGTTCCAGCCCCAGCATTTT,CAWSIQGFQPQHF
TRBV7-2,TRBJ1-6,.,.,TGTGCCAGCAGCTTAGCGGTGGTGGAGACTTCACCCCTCCACTTT,CASSLAVVETSPLHF
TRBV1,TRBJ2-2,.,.,TGCACCAGCAGCCAAGAGCGGGGGACTAGCGGGAGGTGGACCACCGGGGAGCTGTTTTTT,CTSSQERGTSGRWTTGELFF
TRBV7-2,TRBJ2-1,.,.,TGTGCCAGCAGCTTAGTCCTCTACAATGAGCAGTTCTTC,CASSLVLYNEQFF
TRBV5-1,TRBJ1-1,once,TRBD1,TGCGCCAGCAGCTGGATTCCAAGGACAGGGGCGTTGAACACTGAAGCTTTCTTT,CASSWIPRTGALNTEAFF
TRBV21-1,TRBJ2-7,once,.,TGTGCCAGCAGCAAAGCAGGGAGTCAAACCCTCTACGAGCAGTACTTC,CASSKAGSQTLYEQYF